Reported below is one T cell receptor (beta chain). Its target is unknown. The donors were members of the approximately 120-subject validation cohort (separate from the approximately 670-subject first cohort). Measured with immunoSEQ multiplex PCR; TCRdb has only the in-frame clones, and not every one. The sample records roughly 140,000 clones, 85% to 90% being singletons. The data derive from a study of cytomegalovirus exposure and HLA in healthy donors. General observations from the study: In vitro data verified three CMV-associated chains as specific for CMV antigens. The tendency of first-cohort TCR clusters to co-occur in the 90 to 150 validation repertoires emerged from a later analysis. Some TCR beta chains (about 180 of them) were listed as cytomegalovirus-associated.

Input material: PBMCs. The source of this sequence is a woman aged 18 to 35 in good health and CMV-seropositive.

The CDR3 DNA follows: TGTGCCAGCAGTTGGATCGGGACAGGGGGTCGAACCCAGTACTTC. Encoded protein: CASSWIGTGGRTQYF. V and J are TRBV28 and TRBJ2-5; 11 bases are shared with TRBD1. J lost 8 bases, V lost 4 bases, and 9 bases had no gene match. The V gene's germline CDR1 is MDHEN and CDR2 SYDVKM. This CDR3 comprises 15 residues.